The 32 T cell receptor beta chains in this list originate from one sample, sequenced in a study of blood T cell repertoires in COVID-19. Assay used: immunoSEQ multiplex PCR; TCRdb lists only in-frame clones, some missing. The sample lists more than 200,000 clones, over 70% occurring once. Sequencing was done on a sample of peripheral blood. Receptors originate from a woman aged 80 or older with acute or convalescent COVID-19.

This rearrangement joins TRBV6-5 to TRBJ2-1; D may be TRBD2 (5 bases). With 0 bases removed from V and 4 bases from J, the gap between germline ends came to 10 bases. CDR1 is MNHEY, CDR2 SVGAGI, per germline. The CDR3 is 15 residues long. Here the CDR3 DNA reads TGTGCCAGCAGTTACTCTACTAGAAAATACAATGAGCAGTTCTTC. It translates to CASSYSTRKYNEQFF.

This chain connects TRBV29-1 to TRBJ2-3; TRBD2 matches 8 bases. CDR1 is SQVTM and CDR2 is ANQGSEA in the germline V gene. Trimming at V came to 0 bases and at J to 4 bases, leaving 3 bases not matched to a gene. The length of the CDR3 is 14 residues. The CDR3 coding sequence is TGCAGCGTTGAAGATACGGGGGGGCCAGATACGCAGTATTTT. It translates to CSVEDTGGPDTQYF.

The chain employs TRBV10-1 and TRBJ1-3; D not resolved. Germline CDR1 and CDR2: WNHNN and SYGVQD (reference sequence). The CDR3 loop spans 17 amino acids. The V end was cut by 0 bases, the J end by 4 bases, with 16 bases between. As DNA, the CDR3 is TGCGCCAGCAGTGAGTCCCCATCAGTTAACCCGGGAAACACCATATATTTT. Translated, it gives CASSESPSVNPGNTIYF.

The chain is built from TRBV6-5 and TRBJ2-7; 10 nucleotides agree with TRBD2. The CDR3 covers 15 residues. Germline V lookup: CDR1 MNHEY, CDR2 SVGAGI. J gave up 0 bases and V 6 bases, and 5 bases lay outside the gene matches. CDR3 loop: CASRITSGASYEQYF. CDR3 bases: TGTGCCAGCAGAATCACTAGCGGGGCCTCCTACGAGCAGTACTTC.

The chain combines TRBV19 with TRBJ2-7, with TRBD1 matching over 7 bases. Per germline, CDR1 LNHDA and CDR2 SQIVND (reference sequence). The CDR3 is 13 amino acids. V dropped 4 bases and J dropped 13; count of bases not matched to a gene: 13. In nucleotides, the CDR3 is TGTGCCAGTAGTACTGGGACAGCGAGGGGGTACTACTTC. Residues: CASSTGTARGYYF.

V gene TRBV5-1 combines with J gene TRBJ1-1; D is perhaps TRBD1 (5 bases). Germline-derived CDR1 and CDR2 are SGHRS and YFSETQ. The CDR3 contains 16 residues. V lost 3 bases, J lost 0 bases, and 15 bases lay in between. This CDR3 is CASSSRDSGMNTEAFF. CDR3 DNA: TGCGCCAGCAGCTCCCGGGACTCAGGTATGAACACTGAAGCTTTCTTT.

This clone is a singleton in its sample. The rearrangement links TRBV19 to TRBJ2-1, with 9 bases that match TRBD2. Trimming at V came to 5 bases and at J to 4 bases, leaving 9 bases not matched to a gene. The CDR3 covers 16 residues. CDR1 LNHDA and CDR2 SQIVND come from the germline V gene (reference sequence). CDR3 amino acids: CASSPPPAGGYNEQFF. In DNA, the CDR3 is TGTGCCAGTAGTCCACCCCCAGCGGGAGGTTACAATGAGCAGTTCTTC. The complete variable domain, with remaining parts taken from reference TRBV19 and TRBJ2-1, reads DGGITQSPKYLFRKEGQNVTLSCEQNLNHDAMYWYRQDPGQGLRLIYYSQIVNDFQKGDIAEGYSVSREKKESFPLTVTSAQKNPTAFYLCASSPPPAGGYNEQFFGPGTRLTVL.

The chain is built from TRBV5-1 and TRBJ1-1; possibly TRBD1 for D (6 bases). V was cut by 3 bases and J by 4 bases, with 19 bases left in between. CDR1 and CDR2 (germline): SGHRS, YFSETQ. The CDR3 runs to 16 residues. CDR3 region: CASSSGATGRGTEAFF. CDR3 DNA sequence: TGCGCCAGCAGCTCTGGTGCAACAGGGCGCGGCACTGAAGCTTTCTTT.

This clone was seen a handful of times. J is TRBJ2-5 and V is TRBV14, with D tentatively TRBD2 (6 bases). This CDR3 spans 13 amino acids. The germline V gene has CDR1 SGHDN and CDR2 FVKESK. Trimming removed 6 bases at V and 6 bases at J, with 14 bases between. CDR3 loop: CASSPTSRKTQYF. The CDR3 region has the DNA TGTGCCAGCAGTCCTACTAGCCGAAAGACCCAGTACTTC.

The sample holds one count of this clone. The CDR3 region is CASSGSGGAGYNEQFF. The CDR3 DNA reads as TGTGCCAGCAGTGGAAGCGGGGGGGCCGGCTACAATGAGCAGTTCTTC. This chain connects TRBV6-1 to TRBJ2-1, with TRBD2 identical over 10 bases. The CDR3 runs 16 residues. Trimming removed 4 bases from V and 3 bases from J; junction bases left unmatched: 6. CDR1 and CDR2 (germline): MNHNS, SASEGT.

DNA of the CDR3: TGTGCCTGGAGTGTACTTGGAGAGCAGATCAACAATGAGCAGTTCTTC. It encodes CAWSVLGEQINNEQFF. V usage is TRBV30 and J usage is TRBJ2-1; D is unresolved. From germline, CDR1 is GTSNPN and CDR2 SVGIG (reference sequence). CDR3 length: 16 residues. V was clipped by 0 bases and J by 5 bases, with 17 bases between them.

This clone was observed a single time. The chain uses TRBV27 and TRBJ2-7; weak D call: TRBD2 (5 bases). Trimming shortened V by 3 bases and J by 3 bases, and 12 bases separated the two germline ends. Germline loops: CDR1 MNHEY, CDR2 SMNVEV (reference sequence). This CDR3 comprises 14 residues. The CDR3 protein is CASSFRGTIYEQYF. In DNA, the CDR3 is TGTGCCAGCAGTTTCCGGGGAACAATCTACGAGCAGTACTTC.

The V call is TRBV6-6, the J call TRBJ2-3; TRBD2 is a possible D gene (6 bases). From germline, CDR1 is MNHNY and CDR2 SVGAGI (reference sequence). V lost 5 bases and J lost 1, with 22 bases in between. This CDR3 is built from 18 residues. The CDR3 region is CASSPLWMGGMGTDTQYF. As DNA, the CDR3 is TGTGCCAGCAGTCCTCTCTGGATGGGAGGAATGGGCACAGATACGCAGTATTTT.

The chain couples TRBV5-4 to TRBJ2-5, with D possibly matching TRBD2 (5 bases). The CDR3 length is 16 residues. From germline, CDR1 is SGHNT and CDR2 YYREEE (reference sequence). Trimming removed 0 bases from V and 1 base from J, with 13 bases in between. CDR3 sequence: CASSLAINGGQETQYF. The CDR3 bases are TGTGCCAGCAGCTTGGCCATTAACGGAGGCCAAGAGACCCAGTACTTC.

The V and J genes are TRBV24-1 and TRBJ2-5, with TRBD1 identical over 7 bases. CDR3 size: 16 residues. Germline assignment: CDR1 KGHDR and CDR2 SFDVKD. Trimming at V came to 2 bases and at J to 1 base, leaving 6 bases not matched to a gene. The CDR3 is CATSDSNRGIQETQYF. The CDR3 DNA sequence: TGTGCCACCAGTGATTCAAACAGGGGTATCCAAGAGACCCAGTACTTC.

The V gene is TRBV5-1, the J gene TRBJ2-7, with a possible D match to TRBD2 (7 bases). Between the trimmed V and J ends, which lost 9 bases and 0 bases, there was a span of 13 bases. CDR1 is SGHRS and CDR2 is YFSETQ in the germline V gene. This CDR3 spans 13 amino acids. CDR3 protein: CATRGDNSYEQYF. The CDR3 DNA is TGCGCCACCCGGGGGGACAACTCCTACGAGCAGTACTTC.

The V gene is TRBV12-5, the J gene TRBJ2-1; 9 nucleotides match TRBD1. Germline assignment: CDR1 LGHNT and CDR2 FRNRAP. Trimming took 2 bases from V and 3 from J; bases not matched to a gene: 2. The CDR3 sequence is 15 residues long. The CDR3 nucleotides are TGTGCTAGTGGTTTGTCGGACAGGGGCTACAATGAGCAGTTCTTC. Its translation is CASGLSDRGYNEQFF.

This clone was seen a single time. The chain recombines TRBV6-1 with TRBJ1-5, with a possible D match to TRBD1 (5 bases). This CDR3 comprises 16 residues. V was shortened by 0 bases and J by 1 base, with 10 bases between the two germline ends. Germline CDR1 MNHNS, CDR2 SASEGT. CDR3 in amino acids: CASSEAWQGSNQPQHF. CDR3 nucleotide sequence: TGTGCCAGCAGTGAAGCTTGGCAGGGCAGCAATCAGCCCCAGCATTTT.

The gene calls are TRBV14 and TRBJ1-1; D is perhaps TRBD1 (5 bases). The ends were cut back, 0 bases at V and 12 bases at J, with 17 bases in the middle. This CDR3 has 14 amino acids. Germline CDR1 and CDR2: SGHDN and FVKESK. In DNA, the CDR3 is TGTGCCAGCAGCCAAGAACTATCAGGGCTTAGGACTTTCTTT. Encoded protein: CASSQELSGLRTFF.

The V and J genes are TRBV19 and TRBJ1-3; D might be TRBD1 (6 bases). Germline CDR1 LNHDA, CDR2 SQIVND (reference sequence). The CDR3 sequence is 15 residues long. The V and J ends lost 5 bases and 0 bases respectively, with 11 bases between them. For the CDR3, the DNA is TGTGCCAGTAGTCGTCGACAGGACTCTGGAAACACCATATATTTT. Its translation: CASSRRQDSGNTIYF. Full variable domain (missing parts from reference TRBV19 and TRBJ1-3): DGGITQSPKYLFRKEGQNVTLSCEQNLNHDAMYWYRQDPGQGLRLIYYSQIVNDFQKGDIAEGYSVSREKKESFPLTVTSAQKNPTAFYLCASSRRQDSGNTIYFGEGSWLTVV.

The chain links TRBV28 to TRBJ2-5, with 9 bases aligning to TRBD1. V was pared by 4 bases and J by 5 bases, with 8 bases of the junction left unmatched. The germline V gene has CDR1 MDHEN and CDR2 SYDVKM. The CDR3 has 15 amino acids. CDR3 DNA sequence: TGTGCCAGCAGTTCCCAGGGACAGGGACGGGAGACCCAGTACTTC. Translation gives CASSSQGQGRETQYF. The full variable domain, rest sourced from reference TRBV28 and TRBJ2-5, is DVKVTQSSRYLVKRTGEKVFLECVQDMDHENMFWYRQDPGLGLRLIYFSYDVKMKEKGDIPEGYSVSREKKERFSLILESASTNQTSMYLCASSSQGQGRETQYFGPGTRLLVL.

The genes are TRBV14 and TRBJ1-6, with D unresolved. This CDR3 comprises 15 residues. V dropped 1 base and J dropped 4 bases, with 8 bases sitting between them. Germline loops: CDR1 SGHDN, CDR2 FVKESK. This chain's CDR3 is CASSQGGLYNSPLHF. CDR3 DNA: TGTGCCAGCAGCCAAGGCGGGCTATATAATTCACCCCTCCACTTT.

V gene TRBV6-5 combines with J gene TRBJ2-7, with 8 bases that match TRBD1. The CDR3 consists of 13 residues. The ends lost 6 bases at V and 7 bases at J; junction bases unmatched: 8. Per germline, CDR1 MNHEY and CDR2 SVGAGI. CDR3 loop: CASRGQGAGEQYF. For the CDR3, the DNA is TGTGCCAGCAGAGGACAGGGCGCGGGGGAGCAGTACTTC.

The CDR3 DNA sequence: TGTGCCAGCAGCGCCTCTAGCGGTGCCTACGAGCAGTACTTC. Translation gives CASSASSGAYEQYF. This chain uses TRBV9 with TRBJ2-7; 7 bases align to TRBD2. The V gene's germline CDR1 is SGDLS and CDR2 YYNGEE. After removal of 3 bases from V and 2 bases from J, the junction contained 5 bases not matched to a gene. CDR3 length: 14 residues.

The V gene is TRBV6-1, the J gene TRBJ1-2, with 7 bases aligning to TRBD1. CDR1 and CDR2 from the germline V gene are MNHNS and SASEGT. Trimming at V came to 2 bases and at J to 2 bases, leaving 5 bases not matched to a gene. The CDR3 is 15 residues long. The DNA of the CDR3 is TGTGCCAGCAGTGAAAGACAGGGTGTAAACTATGGCTACACCTTC. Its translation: CASSERQGVNYGYTF.

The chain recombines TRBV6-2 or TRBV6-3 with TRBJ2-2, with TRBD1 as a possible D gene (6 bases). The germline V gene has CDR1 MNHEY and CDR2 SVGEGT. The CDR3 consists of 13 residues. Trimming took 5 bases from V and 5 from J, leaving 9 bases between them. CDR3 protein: CASSRQGTGELFF. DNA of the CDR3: TGTGCCAGCAGTCGCCAGGGGACCGGGGAGCTGTTTTTT.

CDR3 DNA sequence: TGTGCCAGTGGCCTCACAGATACGCAGTATTTT. Translating it yields CASGLTDTQYF. This sequence joins TRBV19 and TRBJ2-3; D is ambiguous. Germline lookup yields CDR1 LNHDA and CDR2 SQIVND (reference sequence). The CDR3 is 11 residues long. Trimming took off 8 bases at V and 2 bases at J, with 5 bases between the two ends.

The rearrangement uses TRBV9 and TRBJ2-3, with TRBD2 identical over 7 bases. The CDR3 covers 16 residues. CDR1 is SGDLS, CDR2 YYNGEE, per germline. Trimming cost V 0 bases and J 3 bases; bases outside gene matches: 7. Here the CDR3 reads CASSVGGGPSTDTQYF. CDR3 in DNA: TGTGCCAGCAGCGTAGGGGGGGGTCCCTCTACAGATACGCAGTATTTT.

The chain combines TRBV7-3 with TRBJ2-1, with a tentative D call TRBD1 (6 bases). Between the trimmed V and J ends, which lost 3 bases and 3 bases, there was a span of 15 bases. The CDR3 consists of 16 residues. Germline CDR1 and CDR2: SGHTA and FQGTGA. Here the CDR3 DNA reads TGTGCCAGCAGCTTGGACAGAAACGTTGGCTACAATGAGCAGTTCTTC. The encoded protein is CASSLDRNVGYNEQFF.

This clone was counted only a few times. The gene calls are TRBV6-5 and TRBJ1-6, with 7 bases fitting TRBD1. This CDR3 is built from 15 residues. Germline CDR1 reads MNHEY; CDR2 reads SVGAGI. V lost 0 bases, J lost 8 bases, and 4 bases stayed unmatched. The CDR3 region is CASSYSTGRHSPLHF. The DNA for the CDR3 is TGTGCCAGCAGTTACTCGACAGGGCGGCATTCACCCCTCCACTTT.

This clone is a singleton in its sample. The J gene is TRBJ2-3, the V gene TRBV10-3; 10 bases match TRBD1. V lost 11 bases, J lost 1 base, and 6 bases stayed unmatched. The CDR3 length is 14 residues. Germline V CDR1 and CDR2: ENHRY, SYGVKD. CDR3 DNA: TGTGCCGCCTCCGGGACAGGGGGCACAGATACGCAGTATTTT. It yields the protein CAASGTGGTDTQYF.

The CDR3: CASSFMYTDTQYF. The DNA of the CDR3 is TGTGCCAGCAGTTTTATGTACACAGATACGCAGTATTTT. The chain joins TRBV12-3 or TRBV12-4 to TRBJ2-3; no reliable D call. The CDR3 length is 13 residues. Deletions cut 3 bases from V and 2 bases from J, with 6 bases between.